This TCR beta chain stems from a study of T cells in Graves' hyperthyroidism and ophthalmopathy (dated by TCRdb to between 2018 and 2021). Looking at the study overall: To identify distinguishing TCR V-J signatures, a discovery cohort of about 95 patients was used, comprising 43 with Graves' ophthalmopathy and under 60 with stable Graves' hyperthyroidism. The paper describes TCR Vbeta CDR3 sequencing of 120 to 150 peripheral blood samples, made up of 43 ophthalmopathy patients, roughly 80 hyperthyroidism patients and 17 progressor patients. Prospective prediction of ophthalmopathy was tested in an independent validation cohort of some 19 hyperthyroidism patients and roughly 16 patients who later progressed to ophthalmopathy. The study also compared thyroid tissue and blood T-cell repertoires from more than five Graves' hyperthyroidism patients. The 95 to 100 discovery patients were divided at random into training and test sets in a 7:3 ratio. Following sampling, methimazole starting at 30 mg daily was given to hyperthyroidism patients, and high-dose intravenous methylprednisolone was given to ophthalmopathy patients. Results and caveats for the whole study, not just this receptor: A model built on a 13 V-J signature distinguished ophthalmopathy from stable hyperthyroidism, reaching over 85% sensitivity and around 82% specificity in cross-validation and 80%/75% in testing. Sample size was not statistically predetermined, and blinding of investigators to group allocation was not performed. Most expanded thyroid clonotypes (frequency above 0.001) were also found in blood, which suggests that blood repertoires may mirror thyroid immune responses. In validation, progression to ophthalmopathy was predicted by the model with 70.59% sensitivity and around 76% specificity, a median of around 6.5 months before onset.

To note about this clonotype: Its antigen specificity is not known. Per-base qualities were not stored, and no clone one base away is much larger.

Stable Graves' hyperthyroidism was defined as no progression to ophthalmopathy during 18 months of follow-up. Hyperthyroidism patients were newly diagnosed, had a disease duration of under 2 months, and were aged 18 to 65 years. Patients with uncontrolled infections, other autoimmune diseases, pregnancy or lactation were excluded. Clinical symptoms, serum thyroxine and TRAb, thyroid ultrasound, and orbital computed tomography formed the basis for the diagnoses. Total RNA was extracted with Trizol reagent, and quality was checked on an Agilent 2100 Bioanalyzer. V was cut back by 6 bases and J by 8 bases, leaving a gap of 19 bases between them. The CDR3 runs 14 residues from the cysteine to the phenylalanine. The retained sequence is limited to the CDR3, 42 bases, with the frame set at the first base. CDR1 and CDR2 were assigned from the germline V gene as SNHLY and FYNNEI. Amplification of TCR beta CDR3 regions was carried out from RNA transcripts. For the first round of RT-PCR on the TCR CDR3, the HTBI primer set was used together with the Qiagen OneStep RT-PCR kit. The libraries were constructed in a second round of multiplex PCR and then size-selected and purified. Paired-end sequencing of the libraries was performed with 100 bp reads on an Illumina HiSeq2000. As for the original processing: SOAPnuke was used to process the raw data, with reads discarded if the reads contained adapters or uncalled bases, had a mean Phred below 15, or lacked an exact constant-primer or identifier match. COPE v1.2.5 was used to merge high-quality paired reads, and clonotypes were defined as unique nucleotide sequences. Clonotypes were aligned to IMGT TRBV, TRBD and TRBJ reference segments using MiTCR v1.1. Only V-J combinations with frequency above 0.0001, covering about 99% of repertoires, were analysed. The TCS score was defined as F50 (clonal expansion) divided by E x V (chaos), with BLOSUM62-based TCRdist calculated between CDR3 peptides within each V-J. Welch's t-statistics and random forest reduced roughly 500 V-J features to around 14, which were used in a naive Bayes classifier (R e1071). Thyroid-blood repertoire similarity was quantified with the Morisita-Horn index. The raw public reads went through TCRdb reprocessing: fastp at Q25, MiXCR clone calling, in-frame beta chains kept. When rows share a CDR3 protein, they turn into one entry using the most common DNA and genes. Clone size and V and J calls follow TCRdb, not the original study. For this sample the table gives 610,000 or so distinct CDR3 sequences, of which around 45% were detected only once. The ten largest account for around 7.7% of the sample.

The chain employs TRBV2 and TRBJ1-2; the D region possibly corresponds to TRBD1 (5 bases align). The specimen was peripheral blood or thyroid tissue (not recorded which). This receptor was taken from a woman younger than 35 with Graves' hyperthyroidism. In nucleotide form, the sequence is TGTGCCAGCAGAGCAAGGGGTCAGGCGTTCGGCTACACCTTC. It specifies CASRARGQAFGYTF.